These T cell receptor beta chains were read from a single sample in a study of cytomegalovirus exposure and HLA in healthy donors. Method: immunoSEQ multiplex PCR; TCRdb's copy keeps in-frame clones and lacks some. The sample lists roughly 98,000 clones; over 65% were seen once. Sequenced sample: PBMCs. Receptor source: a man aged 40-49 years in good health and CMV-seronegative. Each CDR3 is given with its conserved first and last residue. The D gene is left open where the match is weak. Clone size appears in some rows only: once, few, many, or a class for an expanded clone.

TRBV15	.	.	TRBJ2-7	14	TGTGCCACCAGCAGAGAACAGTATTCCTACGAGCAGTACTTC	CATSREQYSYEQYF
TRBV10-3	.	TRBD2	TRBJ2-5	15	TGTGCCATCAGGGGTGACGGGGGGGGTAAAGAGACCCAGTACTTC	CAIRGDGGGKETQYF
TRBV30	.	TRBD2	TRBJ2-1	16	TGTGCCTGGAGTTTCCCCCCGGGACTAGCGGGGAGCGAGCAGTTCTTC	CAWSFPPGLAGSEQFF
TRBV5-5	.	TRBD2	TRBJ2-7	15	TGTGCCAGCAGCCCTTACACGGGAGGCTCCTACGAGCAGTACTTC	CASSPYTGGSYEQYF
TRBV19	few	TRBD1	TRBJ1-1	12	TGTGCTACTCGGACAGGGGGCACTGAAGCTTTCTTT	CATRTGGTEAFF
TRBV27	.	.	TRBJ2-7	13	TGTGCCAGCAGTTTATTCCCGGGTGACCGGGGGTACTTC	CASSLFPGDRGYF
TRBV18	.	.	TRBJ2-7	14	TGTGCCAGCTCACCAGGAGGGGGGGCTTACGAGCAGTACTTC	CASSPGGGAYEQYF
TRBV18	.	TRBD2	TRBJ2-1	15	TGTGCCAGCTCACCACGGCTAGCGGGGGACAATGAGCAGTTCTTC	CASSPRLAGDNEQFF
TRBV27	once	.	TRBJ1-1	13	TGTGCCAGCAGTTACGTCGGGAACACTGAAGCTTTCTTT	CASSYVGNTEAFF
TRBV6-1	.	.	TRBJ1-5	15	TGTGCCAGCAGTGAAGCCGGGGGAATCAATCAGCCCCAGCATTTT	CASSEAGGINQPQHF
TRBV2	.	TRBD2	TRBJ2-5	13	TGTGCCAGCAGCGACGGGGGGGGAAAGACCCAGTACTTC	CASSDGGGKTQYF
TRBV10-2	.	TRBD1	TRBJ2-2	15	TGCGCCAGCAGTAGGGGGCTTCATAACACCGGGGAGCTGTTTTTT	CASSRGLHNTGELFF
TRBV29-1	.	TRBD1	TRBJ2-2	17	TGCAGCGTTACTTTGACAGGGGGTAGGATTAACACCGGGGAGCTGTTTTTT	CSVTLTGGRINTGELFF
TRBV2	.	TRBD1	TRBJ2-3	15	TGTGCCAGCAGTGCCGGGACAGGGGCTACCGATACGCAGTATTTT	CASSAGTGATDTQYF
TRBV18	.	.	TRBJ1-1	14	TGTGCCAGCTCACTCAAGCAGGGTGACACTGAAGCTTTCTTT	CASSLKQGDTEAFF
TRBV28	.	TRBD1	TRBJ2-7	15	TGTGCCAGCAGCGAGAGTGGGGACAGGGACCACGAGCAGTACTTC	CASSESGDRDHEQYF
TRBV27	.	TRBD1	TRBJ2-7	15	TGTGCCAGCAGCCAAGGGACAGGGTATTACTACGAGCAGTACTTC	CASSQGTGYYYEQYF
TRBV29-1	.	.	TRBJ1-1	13	TGCAGCGTTGAAGCGGCAGGGGAGACTGAAGCTTTCTTT	CSVEAAGETEAFF
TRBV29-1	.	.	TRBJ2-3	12	TGCAGCGTTGGTCAAAGCACAGATACGCAGTATTTT	CSVGQSTDTQYF
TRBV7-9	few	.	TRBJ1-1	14	TGTGCCAGCAGCTTAGCAGGGGCACCGTGGGAAGCTTTCTTT	CASSLAGAPWEAFF
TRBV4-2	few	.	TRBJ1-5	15	TGTGCCAGCAGCCAAGGAAAAGGGGCTAATCAGCCCCAGCATTTT	CASSQGKGANQPQHF
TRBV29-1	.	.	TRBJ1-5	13	TGCAGCGTTGCATCAGGGTTCGGTCAGCCCCAGCATTTT	CSVASGFGQPQHF
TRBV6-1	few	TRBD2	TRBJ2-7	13	TGTGCCAGCGGATCTAGCGGGAGTGCCGAGCAGTACTTC	CASGSSGSAEQYF
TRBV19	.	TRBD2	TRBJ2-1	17	TGTGCCAGTAGGAGGGCGGGAGGGCCATATTCCTACAATGAGCAGTTCTTC	CASRRAGGPYSYNEQFF
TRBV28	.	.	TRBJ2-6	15	TGTGCCAGCAGTTTAGTCTTCTCTGGGGCCAACGTCCTGACTTTC	CASSLVFSGANVLTF
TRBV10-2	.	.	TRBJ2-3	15	TGCGCCAGCAGTGAGTCAAGGGGGCGGGGAGATACGCAGTATTTT	CASSESRGRGDTQYF
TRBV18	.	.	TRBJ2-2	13	TGTGCCAGCTCACCGGCCAGTCCCGGGGAGCTGTTTTTT	CASSPASPGELFF
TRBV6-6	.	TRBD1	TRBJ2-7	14	TGTGCCAGCAGACCCGGACAGGGGGCGGGCGAGCAGTACTTC	CASRPGQGAGEQYF
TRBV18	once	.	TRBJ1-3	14	TGTGCCAGCTCACCAAAGGACAGTATGAACACCATATATTTT	CASSPKDSMNTIYF